This is a list of T cell receptor beta chains from one sample in a study of CD8 T cells in ankylosing spondylitis. TCRdb redid the calling of the 5' RACE reads with MiXCR, one entry per CDR3 protein. The table has some 130,000 distinct CDR3 sequences, roughly 18% seen once. Sequenced input: blood, either unsorted or a sorted T cell fraction (not recorded which). These receptor sequences come from a male donor with ankylosing spondylitis. CDR3s include the opening cysteine and the closing phenylalanine or tryptophan. A D gene is named only where the DNA matches it firmly. Expanded clones are given a class, and other clones once, few, many or no size at all.

V	J	size	D	CDR3	DNA
TRBV14	TRBJ2-1	NA	NA	CASSPGTPGEQFF	TGTGCCAGCAGCCCAGGGACTCCAGGTGAGCAGTTCTTC
TRBV7-2	TRBJ2-3	NA	NA	CASSTDRRTQYF	TGTGCCAGCAGTACTGACCGGAGGACACAGTATTTT
TRBV7-9	TRBJ1-4	NA	TRBD1	CASSETGTGNEKLFF	TGTGCCAGCAGCGAAACCGGGACAGGCAATGAAAAACTGTTTTTT
TRBV28	TRBJ2-1	few	TRBD1	CASREGTGGDPSSYNEQFF	TGTGCCAGCCGAGAGGGGACAGGGGGCGATCCGAGCTCCTACAATGAGCAGTTCTTC
TRBV7-6	TRBJ2-1	few	NA	CASSLAPPFGNEQFF	TGTGCCAGCAGCTTGGCCCCGCCTTTCGGAAATGAGCAGTTCTTC
TRBV11-1	TRBJ2-7	NA	NA	CASSQDPKEGRYEQYF	TGTGCCAGCAGCCAGGACCCAAAGGAGGGACGCTACGAGCAGTACTTC
TRBV29-1	TRBJ2-2	many	NA	CSVRDVANTGELFF	TGCAGCGTCCGGGACGTCGCGAACACCGGGGAGCTGTTTTTT
TRBV12-3/TRBV12-4	TRBJ2-3	few	NA	CASSLIVASTDTQYF	TGTGCCAGCAGTTTAATAGTAGCAAGCACAGATACGCAGTATTTT
TRBV15	TRBJ2-3	few	NA	CATSRDGRISTDTQYF	TGTGCCACCAGCAGAGATGGCAGAATTTCCACAGATACGCAGTATTTT
TRBV7-2	TRBJ2-3	few	NA	CASSLIRVNTDTQYF	TGTGCCAGCAGCTTAATTCGGGTCAACACAGATACGCAGTATTTT
TRBV9	TRBJ2-5	few	NA	CASSPPGGKQETQYF	TGTGCCAGCAGCCCTCCAGGAGGGAAGCAAGAGACCCAGTACTTC
TRBV5-1	TRBJ2-2	NA	NA	CASSLGGLDTGELFF	TGCGCCAGCAGCTTGGGGGGGTTGGACACCGGGGAGCTGTTTTTT
TRBV6-5	TRBJ2-5	few	NA	CASSQDGGTQYF	TGTGCCAGCAGTCAGGACGGGGGGACCCAGTACTTC
TRBV27	TRBJ2-3	NA	NA	CASSQTPFGSTDTQYF	TGTGCCAGCAGTCAAACGCCCTTCGGGAGCACGGATACGCAGTATTTT
TRBV27	TRBJ1-2	few	NA	CASRGGTYGYTF	TGTGCCAGCAGGGGCGGAACCTATGGCTACACCTTC
TRBV9	TRBJ2-1	NA	NA	CASSLGGDVNYNEQFF	TGTGCCAGCAGCCTAGGGGGGGACGTTAACTACAATGAGCAGTTCTTC
TRBV10-2	TRBJ2-1	few	NA	CASSESSVNEQFF	TGCGCCAGCAGTGAGTCTAGCGTCAATGAGCAGTTCTTC
TRBV4-3	TRBJ2-2	many	NA	CASSFGWGNTGELFF	TGCGCCAGCAGCTTCGGTTGGGGGAACACCGGGGAGCTGTTTTTT
TRBV5-5	TRBJ2-2	NA	TRBD2	CAGSLDLAGNTGELFF	TGTGCCGGCAGCTTGGATCTAGCGGGTAACACCGGGGAGCTGTTTTTT
TRBV6-1	TRBJ2-5	NA	NA	CASLRARGTGETQYF	TGTGCCAGTCTCCGGGCCAGGGGAACTGGAGAGACCCAGTACTTC
TRBV6-5	TRBJ1-6	few	TRBD1	CASSYHSTGDESPLHF	TGTGCCAGCAGTTACCACTCGACAGGGGATGAGTCACCCCTCCACTTT
TRBV29-1	TRBJ2-1	few	TRBD2	CSVIGGRPYNEQFF	TGCAGCGTTATCGGCGGGAGGCCCTACAATGAGCAGTTCTTC
TRBV2	TRBJ1-4	NA	NA	CASSDEEDRYNEKLFF	TGTGCCAGCAGTGATGAAGAGGATCGATATAATGAAAAACTGTTTTTT
TRBV7-8	TRBJ2-1	NA	TRBD2	CASREATSGPYNEQFF	TGTGCCAGCAGGGAAGCAACTAGCGGACCCTACAATGAGCAGTTCTTC
TRBV18	TRBJ1-1	many	NA	CASSPDREAFF	TGTGCCAGCTCACCCGACAGGGAAGCTTTCTTT
TRBV27	TRBJ1-1	few	NA	CASSPAGMNTEAFF	TGTGCCAGCAGTCCTGCAGGGATGAACACTGAAGCTTTCTTT
TRBV4-2	TRBJ2-7	few	NA	CASSQSGNQGYEQYF	TGTGCCAGCAGCCAATCGGGGAACCAAGGCTACGAGCAGTACTTC
TRBV5-6	TRBJ2-1	NA	NA	CASSSPLGGRNYNEQFF	TGTGCCAGCAGCTCGCCCCTCGGGGGGCGAAACTACAATGAGCAGTTCTTC